The sequence of this T cell receptor beta chain was determined in a study of molecular identifiers for immune sequencing clone quantification. Only a few counts were recorded for this clonotype. Construction of naive CD8 libraries employed roughly 20,000 to 1,100,000 sorted cells together with 10%, 30% or 50% RNA. TCRdb fed the PCR reads into MiXCR, producing one record per CDR3 protein. The repertoire has 300,000 to 400,000 distinct CDR3 sequences, 24% of them found once; the top ten carry around 0.74%. The CDR3 length is 17 residues. The ends were cut back, 5 bases at V and 1 base at J, with 19 bases in the middle. Per germline, CDR1 SGHVS and CDR2 FQNEAQ.

The chain uses TRBV7-8 and TRBJ2-3, with a weak D call TRBD2 (5 bases). Sequencing was performed on naive CD8+ T cells from blood, with Jurkat cell RNA spiked in. Subset: FACS-sorted CD8+CD4-CCR7+CD45RA+ naive T cells. The sequence was collected from a human donor in good health. Some libraries in this study had Jurkat cell RNA spiked in. In DNA form, the CDR3 reads TGTGCCAGCAGCCCAGAGGGATTTGGCGTTGGCACAGATACGCAGTATTTT. Residues: CASSPEGFGVGTDTQYF.